The present T cell receptor beta chain was sequenced within a study of T-cell memory formation after mild COVID-19. Findings of the study overall: The study found balanced CD4/CD8 in clones contracting day 15 to 85 and a CD4+ lean in later expanders. Largely, contracting CD4+ clones fell within CM and EM, and contracting CD8+ clones within EMRA.

5'RACE, which relied on constant-segment primers, yielded TCR alpha and TCR beta cDNA libraries carrying sample barcodes and UMIs. TCRdb passed the 5' RACE reads through MiXCR, listing each CDR3 protein once. This sample carries roughly 86,000 distinct CDR3 sequences, around 13% of them seen once, and the ten largest clones take roughly a quarter. The V gene's germline CDR1 is SGDLS and CDR2 YYNGEE. V lost 5 bases, J lost 5 bases, and 17 bases lay in between. This CDR3 has 14 residues. This clonotype was seen only a few times. Its target is unknown. The TCR sequence derives from an adult woman who had mild COVID-19 (a few samples of this study predate the infection). Cell type and time point are not known. The chain has TRBV9 and TRBJ2-7; D not resolved. What was sequenced was PBMCs or a T cell subset sorted from them (not recorded which). The CDR3: CASSPPLPADEQYF. The CDR3 bases are TGTGCCAGCAGTCCCCCTCTACCGGCGGACGAGCAGTACTTC.